The 29 T cell receptor beta chains reported below all come from one sample, sequenced in a study of CD8 T cells in Susac syndrome. With random hexamers, reverse transcription was performed on about 0.5 to 1 ug of RNA. One entry per CDR3 protein results from TCRdb running MiXCR on the immunoSEQ multiplex PCR reads. Of about 440,000 distinct CDR3 sequences listed, 85% are singletons. The source material was CD8+ T cells from PBMCs. These receptors all stem from a human donor with multiple sclerosis.

The CDR3 loop is CASSLRQREVEDTGELFF. The CDR3 coding sequence is TGTGCCAGCAGCCTCCGGCAGCGGGAGGTTGAAGACACCGGGGAGCTGTTTTTT. The chain uses TRBV27 and TRBJ2-2; 9 bases line up with TRBD2. The CDR3 has 18 amino acids. The ends lost 6 bases at V and 3 bases at J; junction bases unmatched: 14. From germline, CDR1 is MNHEY and CDR2 SMNVEV (reference sequence).

This clonotype was found a few times. The chain joins TRBV5-8 to TRBJ2-7; unclear D gene. Germline lookup yields CDR1 SGHTS and CDR2 YDEGEE. Trimming shortened V by 4 bases and J by 3 bases, and 14 bases separated the two germline ends. The length of the CDR3 is 14 residues. CDR3 DNA: TGTGCCAGCAGCCATCGAAATACCTACTACGAGCAGTACTTC. Translated: CASSHRNTYYEQYF.

This chain's CDR3 is CASSMDRDGGSVGLDEQFF. The CDR3 bases are TGTGCCAGTAGTATGGATCGGGACGGAGGAAGTGTTGGCTTGGATGAGCAGTTCTTC. The rearrangement uses TRBV19 and TRBJ2-1; D is possibly TRBD1 or TRBD2 (5 bases each). In germline, CDR1 is LNHDA, CDR2 SQIVND (reference sequence). Trimming removed 3 bases at V and 8 bases at J, with 29 bases between. The CDR3 consists of 19 residues. The entire variable domain, with the rest obtained from reference TRBV19 and TRBJ2-1, is as follows: DGGITQSPKYLFRKEGQNVTLSCEQNLNHDAMYWYRQDPGQGLRLIYYSQIVNDFQKGDIAEGYSVSREKKESFPLTVTSAQKNPTAFYLCASSMDRDGGSVGLDEQFFGPGTRLTVL.

The DNA for the CDR3 is TGTGCCAGCAGCCCCGGTCCTCACCCTAGTCAGCCCCAGCATTTT. Translated: CASSPGPHPSQPQHF. This chain connects TRBV6-5 to TRBJ1-5; D call uncertain. The CDR3 is 15 amino acids. The ends were cut back, 6 bases at V and 6 bases at J, with 18 bases in the middle. Germline V gene lookup returns CDR1 MNHEY and CDR2 SVGAGI.

V and J are TRBV4-1 and TRBJ2-3; D ambiguous. From germline, CDR1 is MGHRA and CDR2 YSYEKL. Trimming pared 1 base from V and 2 bases from J, leaving 10 bases between. CDR3 length equals 15 residues. The CDR3 DNA sequence: TGCGCCAGCAGCCAAGGAGACATCTTCACAGATACGCAGTATTTT. This encodes CASSQGDIFTDTQYF.

The chain recombines TRBV4-1 with TRBJ1-1; D not certain. Germline assignment: CDR1 MGHRA and CDR2 YSYEKL. V was cut by 4 bases and J by 3 bases, with 9 bases left in between. The CDR3 runs to 13 residues. The CDR3 coding sequence is TGCGCCAGCAGCCTCCAATATTACACTGAAGCTTTCTTT. As protein: CASSLQYYTEAFF.

This rearrangement joins TRBV7-9 to TRBJ2-2; D remains unclear. This CDR3 is 12 amino acids long. The V gene's germline CDR1 is SEHNR and CDR2 FQNEAQ (reference sequence). Trimming cost V 5 bases and J 14 bases, with 15 bases left between them. CDR3 in amino acids: CASSAEDPALFF. CDR3 sequence (DNA): TGTGCCAGCAGCGCAGAGGATCCGGCCCTGTTTTTT.

This chain uses TRBV2 with TRBJ2-3; D is possibly TRBD2 (6 bases). The CDR3 contains 16 residues. Germline V gives CDR1 SNHLY, CDR2 FYNNEI. V lost 6 bases, J lost 1 base, and 17 bases lay in between. In DNA form, the CDR3 reads TGTGCCAGCAGCCGCGGGATTATACCGGGCACAGATACGCAGTATTTT. Its translation is CASSRGIIPGTDTQYF.

This CDR3 is CASSLVVDGTDTQYF. The CDR3, as DNA: TGTGCCAGCAGCTTAGTTGTGGACGGCACAGATACGCAGTATTTT. The J gene is TRBJ2-3, the V gene TRBV11-2; D is uncertain. The CDR3 runs to 15 residues. With 1 base removed from V and 1 base from J, the gap between germline ends came to 9 bases. Germline V gene sequence: CDR1 SGHAT, CDR2 FQNNGV.

The gene calls are TRBV20-1 and TRBJ2-3; D might be TRBD2 (5 bases). The V end lost 8 bases, the J end lost 10 bases, and 22 bases lay between the germline ends. CDR3 size: 13 residues. Germline CDR1 DFQATT, CDR2 SNEGSKA (reference sequence). CDR3: CSPNKYGVRAQYF. In DNA, the CDR3 is TGCAGTCCCAACAAATACGGGGTTCGGGCGCAGTATTTT.

The V and J genes are TRBV2 and TRBJ1-2, with 10 nucleotides matching TRBD1. Trimming at V came to 5 bases and at J to 4 bases, leaving 7 bases not matched to a gene. From germline, CDR1 is SNHLY and CDR2 FYNNEI. The CDR3 covers 15 residues. In DNA form, the CDR3 reads TGTGCCAGCAGTCTTGAGACAGGGGGCCTCTATGGCTACACCTTC. It yields the protein CASSLETGGLYGYTF.

This clonotype was detected a few times. The V and J genes are TRBV12-3 or TRBV12-4 and TRBJ2-1, with D uncertain. CDR3 length equals 12 residues. V was pared by 8 bases and J by 6 bases, with 11 bases between. In nucleotides, the CDR3 is TGTGCCAGCTCAAACTCTGTCAATGAGCAGTTCTTC. Its translation is CASSNSVNEQFF.

The chain joins TRBV12-3 or TRBV12-4 to TRBJ1-2; no reliable D call. Deletions cut 6 bases from V and 6 bases from J, with 17 bases between. This CDR3 is 14 amino acids long. CDR3 sequence reads: CASSLLPPTDGYTF. The CDR3 DNA sequence: TGTGCCAGCAGCCTCCTACCCCCTACAGATGGCTACACCTTC.

V and J are TRBV19 and TRBJ2-1, with 11 bases identical to TRBD1. The CDR3 totals 15 residues. Germline V CDR1 and CDR2: LNHDA, SQIVND (reference sequence). After removal of 1 base from V and 7 bases from J, the junction contained 3 bases not matched to a gene. The CDR3 sequence: CASSIGTGGWNEQFF. CDR3 coding DNA: TGTGCCAGTAGTATAGGGACAGGGGGCTGGAATGAGCAGTTCTTC.

DNA for the CDR3: TGCGCCAGCAGCCAAGACATTGATGAGCAGTTCTTC. Its protein product is CASSQDIDEQFF. The chain uses TRBV4-1 and TRBJ2-1; no reliable D call. V shed 0 bases and J shed 8 bases, with 5 bases lying between them. This CDR3 has 12 amino acids. CDR1 and CDR2 (germline): MGHRA, YSYEKL.

This chain uses TRBV29-1 with TRBJ1-1; 9 positions agree with TRBD1. V trimming: 6 bases; J trimming: 7 bases; junction bases outside the gene matches: 12. Germline assignment: CDR1 SQVTM and CDR2 ANQGSEA. CDR3 length: 14 amino acids. The CDR3 here is CSVASGTGNVEAFF. Here the CDR3 DNA reads TGCAGCGTCGCCTCCGGGACAGGGAACGTTGAAGCTTTCTTT.

The chain is built from TRBV7-6 and TRBJ1-1; a possible D gene is TRBD1 (5 bases). The CDR3 is 13 amino acids. Germline V gives CDR1 SGHVS, CDR2 FNYEAQ. Trimming removed 1 base from V and 10 bases from J, with 13 bases in between. The CDR3 here is CASSLEGMVGAFF. Here the CDR3 DNA reads TGTGCCAGCAGCTTAGAGGGGATGGTAGGAGCTTTCTTT.

This clonotype was found once. J is TRBJ2-1 and V is TRBV28, with 11 nucleotides matching TRBD1. This CDR3 contains 15 residues. Germline V gene lookup returns CDR1 MDHEN and CDR2 SYDVKM. V gave up 5 bases and J gave up 6 bases; unmatched junction bases: 6. The CDR3 sequence: CASSIGTGGFNEQFF. The CDR3 DNA sequence: TGTGCCAGCAGTATCGGGACAGGGGGATTCAATGAGCAGTTCTTC.

The J gene is TRBJ2-2, the V gene TRBV7-2, with 8 bases fitting TRBD2. This CDR3 is built from 15 residues. Per the germline V gene, CDR1 is SGHTA and CDR2 is FQGNSA. Trimming removed 3 bases from V and 2 bases from J; junction bases left unmatched: 2. CDR3 sequence (DNA): TGTGCCAGCAGCTTTAGCGGGGAAAACACCGGGGAGCTGTTTTTT. Its translation is CASSFSGENTGELFF.

This chain links TRBV12-2 with TRBJ2-6; TRBD1 is the table's D call, not checked against the DNA. TRBV12-2 constitutes a pseudogene. CDR3 length equals 22 residues. The CDR3: CASRLPRSIETGKGGGANVLTF. As DNA, the CDR3 is TGTGCAAGTCGCTTACCACGAAGTATCGAGACAGGGAAAGGTGGTGGGGCCAACGTCCTGACTTTC.

V usage is TRBV27 and J usage is TRBJ2-2; D is ambiguous. Trimming removed 6 bases at V and 2 bases at J, with 10 bases between. The CDR3 has 14 residues. Germline loops: CDR1 MNHEY, CDR2 SMNVEV (reference sequence). The CDR3 loop reads CASSHGPNTGELFF. CDR3 coding DNA: TGTGCCAGCAGCCACGGACCCAACACCGGGGAGCTGTTTTTT.

In this sample, this clonotype turned up once. The V and J genes are TRBV7-9 and TRBJ2-3; D unclear. This CDR3 has 16 residues. V was clipped by 5 bases and J by 0 bases, with 15 bases between them. The germline V gene has CDR1 SEHNR and CDR2 FQNEAQ (reference sequence). CDR3 sequence reads: CASSPYGIVSTDTQYF. The CDR3 DNA sequence: TGTGCCAGCAGCCCCTACGGCATAGTTAGCACAGATACGCAGTATTTT.

The chain recombines TRBV6-1 with TRBJ2-7, with a possible D match to TRBD2 (5 bases). This CDR3 spans 11 amino acids. Trimming shortened V by 6 bases and J by 7 bases, and 10 bases separated the two germline ends. Germline V gene sequence: CDR1 MNHNS, CDR2 SASEGT. CDR3 region: CASRDFLEQYF. The CDR3 nucleotides read TGTGCCAGCAGGGACTTCTTAGAGCAGTACTTC.

Here the CDR3 reads CASSQDRADGAEAFF. The CDR3 DNA sequence: TGCGCCAGCAGCCAAGATAGGGCGGATGGGGCTGAAGCTTTCTTT. This chain uses TRBV4-1 with TRBJ1-1; no definite D call. Trimming pared 0 bases from V and 6 bases from J, leaving 14 bases between. CDR1 is MGHRA, CDR2 YSYEKL, per germline. The CDR3 has 15 amino acids.

The chain recombines TRBV6-2 or TRBV6-3 with TRBJ2-3; D not certain. V was trimmed by 0 bases and J by 4 bases, leaving 8 bases between them. This CDR3 contains 14 residues. Germline CDR1 MNHEY, CDR2 SVGEGT. The CDR3 is CASSYSVSSDTQYF. The CDR3 bases are TGTGCCAGCAGTTACTCGGTCTCCTCAGATACGCAGTATTTT.

The chain is built from TRBV29-1 and TRBJ2-5, with 11 bases aligning to TRBD1. This CDR3 comprises 14 residues. V lost 6 bases to trimming and J lost 3 bases; unmatched junction nucleotides: 6. Germline values: CDR1 SQVTM, CDR2 ANQGSEA. The CDR3, as DNA: TGCAGCGTAGGAGGGACAGGGGGAAAAGAGACCCAGTACTTC. Encoded protein: CSVGGTGGKETQYF.

The V and J genes are TRBV20-1 and TRBJ1-1, with D perhaps matching TRBD1 (6 bases). This CDR3 is built from 14 residues. Germline V gene sequence: CDR1 DFQATT, CDR2 SNEGSKA (reference sequence). Trimming cost V 3 bases and J 6 bases, with 17 bases left between them. This CDR3 reads CSAREPTGSPEAFF. In nucleotides, the CDR3 is TGCAGTGCTAGGGAACCGACAGGCTCCCCTGAAGCTTTCTTT.

This chain uses TRBV13 with TRBJ2-3, with D hard to call. Germline assignment: CDR1 PRHDT and CDR2 FYEKMQ (reference sequence). There are 14 residues in the CDR3. Trimming took 2 bases from V and 2 from J, leaving 8 bases between them. This chain's CDR3 is CASSLPKDTDTQYF. DNA of the CDR3: TGTGCCAGCAGCTTACCGAAAGACACAGATACGCAGTATTTT.

The chain is built from TRBV20-1 and TRBJ2-7, with a possible D match to TRBD1 (5 bases). CDR1 is DFQATT, CDR2 SNEGSKA, per germline (reference sequence). The CDR3 consists of 13 residues. V was shortened by 6 bases and J by 3 bases, with 15 bases between the two germline ends. The CDR3 DNA is TGCAGTGCCAGGGCTCCAACCAACTACGAGCAGTACTTC. As protein: CSARAPTNYEQYF.